Each of the 26 T cell receptor beta chains below was sequenced from the same sample in a study of shared clonotypes between healthy human individuals. CD8 cells regarded as naive lacked CD45RO, were positively chosen for CCR7, and omitted terminally differentiated effector memory CD45RA+ cells. Only in-frame clones appear in the TCRdb table, and some are missing; sequencing was by immunoSEQ multiplex PCR. Among 600,000 or so clones, roughly 98% were seen once, and the ten largest hold around 0.3%. Sequencing input: naive CD8+ T cells sorted from blood. The receptors here all came from a man younger than 40 in good health.

The chain links TRBV4-1 to TRBJ2-5; tentatively, D is TRBD1 or TRBD2 (5 bases each). Germline CDR1 MGHRA, CDR2 YSYEKL. This CDR3 comprises 15 residues. V was pared by 0 bases and J by 4 bases, with 12 bases between. This chain's CDR3 is CASSQDRGQGETQYF. The CDR3 nucleotides read TGCGCCAGCAGCCAAGACCGGGGCCAAGGAGAGACCCAGTACTTC.

CDR3 coding DNA: TGTGCCAGCAGCCAAGTCGCTGGACTAGCGGGAGGGTACGGAGTCTACGAGCAGTACTTC. It specifies CASSQVAGLAGGYGVYEQYF. This chain joins TRBV4-2 and TRBJ2-7, with 15 bases fitting TRBD2. There are 20 residues in the CDR3. V lost 1 base and J lost 3; bases outside the gene matches: 13. Germline V gene data show CDR1 as LGHNA and CDR2 as YNFKEQ.

This chain joins TRBV27 and TRBJ1-2, with D unresolved. Germline V gene lookup returns CDR1 MNHEY and CDR2 SMNVEV (reference sequence). V lost 2 bases and J 4 bases, leaving 11 bases between the germline ends. This CDR3 region has 14 residues. Here the CDR3 reads CASSLTYGIYGYTF. CDR3 nucleotides: TGTGCCAGCAGTTTAACTTATGGTATCTATGGCTACACCTTC.

V usage is TRBV19 and J usage is TRBJ1-1, with D perhaps matching TRBD1 (5 bases). Between the trimmed V and J ends, which lost 10 bases and 4 bases, there was a span of 16 bases. Per germline, CDR1 LNHDA and CDR2 SQIVND (reference sequence). The CDR3 length is 13 residues. CDR3 in DNA: TGTGCCACCATGGGGGGGGGTGGCACTGAAGCTTTCTTT. Its translation is CATMGGGGTEAFF.

The chain joins TRBV25-1 to TRBJ1-3, with D hard to call. Trimming cost V 5 bases and J 0 bases, with 11 bases left between them. Germline values: CDR1 MGHDK, CDR2 SYGVNS. This CDR3 spans 15 amino acids. The CDR3: CASSYRGDSGNTIYF. For the CDR3, the DNA is TGTGCCAGCAGTTACCGAGGTGACTCTGGAAACACCATATATTTT.

V gene TRBV7-8 combines with J gene TRBJ2-2, with TRBD1 matching 9 bases. This CDR3 region has 17 residues. Trimming took 3 bases from V and 1 from J; bases not matched to a gene: 6. Germline V gene sequence: CDR1 SGHVS, CDR2 FQNEAQ. CDR3 bases: TGTGCCAGCAGCTTCCACCGGACAGGGGTGAACACCGGGGAGCTGTTTTTT. This codes for CASSFHRTGVNTGELFF.

The chain links TRBV28 to TRBJ2-7; 14 nucleotides agree with TRBD2. After removal of 7 bases from V and 5 bases from J, the junction contained 19 bases not matched to a gene. This CDR3 comprises 19 residues. Germline CDR1 and CDR2: MDHEN and SYDVKM. The CDR3 loop reads CASTYGTSGRRTLGHEQYF. The CDR3 coding sequence is TGTGCCAGCACCTACGGGACTAGCGGGAGAAGAACCCTGGGACACGAGCAGTACTTC.

This chain joins TRBV27 and TRBJ2-7; D call uncertain. The germline V and J ends were trimmed by 1 base and 0 bases, with 13 bases remaining between them. The CDR3 totals 16 residues. Germline V gene lookup returns CDR1 MNHEY and CDR2 SMNVEV (reference sequence). Here the CDR3 DNA reads TGTGCCAGCAGTTTATTTAGGGTTGAGAGCTCCTACGAGCAGTACTTC. It codes for CASSLFRVESSYEQYF.

The chain is built from TRBV12-2 and TRBJ1-4. TRBV12-2 is an annotated pseudogene. This CDR3 has 12 amino acids. CDR3 DNA: TGTGCAAGTCGCCAAATAAATGAAAAACTGTTTTTT. It specifies CASRQINEKLFF.

The chain recombines TRBV7-9 with TRBJ1-1; D is unclear. The CDR3 sequence is 10 residues long. CDR1 and CDR2 (germline): SEHNR, FQNEAQ (reference sequence). Deletions cut 4 bases from V and 8 bases from J, with 5 bases between. The CDR3 loop reads CASSSLEAFF. In DNA form, the CDR3 reads TGTGCCAGCAGCTCGCTAGAAGCTTTCTTT.

The V and J genes are TRBV7-3 and TRBJ1-2; no reliable D call. Looked up from germline, CDR1 is SGHTA and CDR2 is FQGTGA. This CDR3 spans 12 amino acids. V dropped 0 bases and J dropped 8 bases, with 7 bases sitting between them. CDR3 DNA: TGTGCCAGCAGCTTAACGGGCCAAGGCTACACCTTC. It encodes CASSLTGQGYTF. Full variable domain (missing parts from reference TRBV7-3 and TRBJ1-2): GAGVSQTPSNKVTEKGKYVELRCDPISGHTALYWYRQSLGQGPEFLIYFQGTGAADDSGLPNDRFFAVRPEGSVSTLKIQRTERGDSAVYLCASSLTGQGYTFGSGTRLTVV.

This CDR3 reads CASSKYRPGLAVSTDTQYF. DNA of the CDR3: TGTGCCAGCAGCAAGTATCGGCCGGGACTAGCGGTTAGCACAGATACGCAGTATTTT. The chain uses TRBV7-9 and TRBJ2-3; 11 positions agree with TRBD2. The CDR3 consists of 19 residues. Per the germline V gene, CDR1 is SEHNR and CDR2 is FQNEAQ (reference sequence). The junction had 13 bases not matched to a gene; V was cut back by 5 bases and J by 0 bases.

CDR3 residues: CASILTGKTGEQYF. The CDR3, as DNA: TGTGCCAGCATCCTCACGGGGAAGACGGGCGAGCAGTACTTC. The rearrangement uses TRBV6-5 and TRBJ2-7, with a possible D match to TRBD2 (5 bases). Germline values: CDR1 MNHEY, CDR2 SVGAGI. The CDR3 has 14 residues. The ends were cut back, 7 bases at V and 6 bases at J, with 19 bases in the middle.

On this clone: Other DNA sequences of this sample code for an identical CDR3. The rearrangement links TRBV6-5 to TRBJ2-1; TRBD2 agrees at 7 bases. The germline gives CDR1 MNHEY, CDR2 SVGAGI. Trimming at V came to 6 bases and at J to 0 bases, leaving 5 bases not matched to a gene. The CDR3 covers 15 residues. This chain's CDR3 is CASSLLANSYNEQFF. As DNA, the CDR3 is TGTGCCAGCAGCCTACTAGCGAACTCCTACAATGAGCAGTTCTTC.

The rearrangement uses TRBV29-1 and TRBJ2-7; D call uncertain. V shed 7 bases and J shed 3 bases, with 22 bases lying between them. The CDR3 is made up of 15 amino acids. Germline V gene sequence: CDR1 SQVTM, CDR2 ANQGSEA. DNA for the CDR3: TGCAGCGCGGTGGAAAGTGGGTTTCCCAACTACGAGCAGTACTTC. It codes for CSAVESGFPNYEQYF.

The chain recombines TRBV14 with TRBJ2-5; D uncertain. Germline assignment: CDR1 SGHDN and CDR2 FVKESK. This CDR3 contains 15 residues. V dropped 4 bases and J dropped 0 bases, with 12 bases sitting between them. CDR3 amino acids: CASSRTLTNQETQYF. DNA of the CDR3: TGTGCCAGCAGCCGTACCCTCACTAACCAAGAGACCCAGTACTTC.

The CDR3 DNA follows: TGTGCCAGCAGCTTAATTTTCGGGCCAACCTACGAGCAGTACTTC. Its translation: CASSLIFGPTYEQYF. The chain recombines TRBV7-9 with TRBJ2-7; D call uncertain. V was cut by 2 bases and J by 2 bases, with 13 bases left in between. The CDR3 sequence is 15 residues long. Per the germline V gene, CDR1 is SEHNR and CDR2 is FQNEAQ (reference sequence). Filled out from reference TRBV7-9 and TRBJ2-7, the complete variable domain reads DTGVSQNPRHKITKRGQNVTFRCDPISEHNRLYWYRQTLGQGPEFLTYFQNEAQLEKSRLLSDRFSAERPKGSFSTLEIQRTEQGDSAMYLCASSLIFGPTYEQYFGPGTRLTVT.

The CDR3 sequence is CASSLTQGGETQYF. DNA of the CDR3: TGTGCCAGCAGTTTAACGCAGGGTGGGGAGACCCAGTACTTC. The gene calls are TRBV27 and TRBJ2-5, with a tentative D call TRBD1 (5 bases). The V end was cut by 2 bases, the J end by 5 bases, with 12 bases between. The CDR3 consists of 14 residues. Germline V gene sequence: CDR1 MNHEY, CDR2 SMNVEV (reference sequence).

The J gene is TRBJ1-4, the V gene TRBV28; TRBD1 might be the D (6 bases). This CDR3 contains 16 residues. V lost 6 bases to trimming and J lost 0 bases, with 14 bases between them. From germline, CDR1 is MDHEN and CDR2 SYDVKM. The CDR3 is CASSSLQGATNEKLFF. DNA for the CDR3: TGTGCCAGCAGCAGCTTACAGGGTGCAACTAATGAAAAACTGTTTTTT.

The chain employs TRBV19 and TRBJ2-1; 10 bases agree with TRBD2. CDR1 and CDR2 from the germline V gene are LNHDA and SQIVND (reference sequence). CDR3 length equals 15 residues. V shed 3 bases and J 6 bases; nucleotides not matched to a gene: 5. The CDR3 protein is CASSILAGVPNEQFF. CDR3 nucleotides: TGTGCCAGTAGTATTCTAGCGGGAGTCCCCAATGAGCAGTTCTTC.

This clone was seen once. This sequence joins TRBV27 and TRBJ2-1; D may be TRBD2 (6 bases). This CDR3 comprises 17 residues. CDR1 and CDR2 (germline): MNHEY, SMNVEV (reference sequence). The V end lost 5 bases, the J end lost 1 base, and 18 bases lay between the germline ends. The CDR3 spells CASSPLSGGPSYNEQFF. The CDR3 DNA is TGTGCCAGCAGTCCACTTAGCGGCGGACCGTCCTACAATGAGCAGTTCTTC.

V and J are TRBV4-3 and TRBJ2-2, with TRBD2 matching over 13 bases. The germline gives CDR1 LGHNA, CDR2 YSLEER. With V trimmed by 5 bases and J by 7 bases, 7 bases remained unmatched. There are 16 residues in the CDR3. CDR3 amino acids: CASSGQLAGGVGELFF. CDR3 coding DNA: TGCGCCAGCAGCGGACAACTAGCGGGAGGGGTCGGGGAGCTGTTTTTT.

J is TRBJ1-1 and V is TRBV29-1; TRBD1 agrees at 7 bases. The germline V gene has CDR1 SQVTM and CDR2 ANQGSEA. The trim removed 7 bases at V and 5 bases at J, leaving 7 bases unmatched. The CDR3 runs 12 residues. CDR3 loop: CSARGRETEAFF. The CDR3 nucleotides read TGCAGCGCCAGGGGGAGGGAGACTGAAGCTTTCTTT.

The chain links TRBV11-3 to TRBJ2-2; tentative D call: TRBD2 (6 bases). Germline V lookup: CDR1 SGHNT, CDR2 YENEEA. CDR3 size: 16 residues. V gave up 0 bases and J gave up 2 bases, with 10 bases separating them. This CDR3 reads CASSLEGGLNTGELFF. The CDR3 bases are TGTGCCAGCAGCTTAGAGGGGGGACTTAACACCGGGGAGCTGTTTTTT.

The rearrangement joins TRBV11-2 to TRBJ2-7; D might be TRBD2 (5 bases). The germline V gene has CDR1 SGHAT and CDR2 FQNNGV. The CDR3 contains 14 residues. Between the trimmed V and J ends, which lost 4 bases and 6 bases, there was a span of 16 bases. The chain's CDR3 is CASSSGKAIVEQYF. As DNA, the CDR3 is TGTGCCAGCAGCTCGGGGAAGGCTATAGTCGAGCAGTACTTC.

This clone was observed once. This chain links TRBV14 with TRBJ2-1; the match to TRBD2 covers 8 bases. The V and J ends lost 4 bases and 7 bases, in that order; junction bases with no gene match: 9. Germline CDR1 is SGHDN and CDR2 is FVKESK. The CDR3 is made up of 15 amino acids. CDR3 sequence reads: CASSRYSGRLNEQFF. CDR3 nucleotides: TGTGCCAGCAGCCGATACAGCGGGAGACTTAATGAGCAGTTCTTC.